This T cell receptor beta chain was found in a study of T cell repertoires in cytomegalovirus infection. Study summary: Recently identified HLA-C-restricted CMV epitopes were among the peptides used. Indications of both CMV infection and matching HLA type were provided by public TCR beta signatures. Study observations and caveats: Individuals carrying CMV plus the relevant HLA were identified by cumulative frequency of public TCR beta families. Predominance within the ex vivo response was attributable to HLA-C-restricted CMV-specific TCR beta clonotypes.

In the case of this clonotype: The antigen is not known.

From the reads, TCRdb called clonotypes with MiXCR, one entry per CDR3 protein. Of 80,000 or so distinct CDR3 sequences listed, more than 20% are singletons. Trimming shortened V by 6 bases and J by 7 bases, and 13 bases separated the two germline ends. The germline V gene encodes CDR1 MNHNS and CDR2 SASEGT. The length of the CDR3 is 14 residues. The clonotype originates from a human donor in good health (CMV status not recorded). Some clones in this sample may be carry-over from other donors' samples. Sequenced here: CD8+ T cells from cultured PBMCs, sampled from culture after CMV antigen stimulation. This chain connects TRBV6-1 to TRBJ1-6; no firm D call. The CDR3 region has the DNA TGTGCCAGCAGCCACAGAGGCGGCAATTCACCCCTCCACTTT. Its protein product is CASSHRGGNSPLHF.